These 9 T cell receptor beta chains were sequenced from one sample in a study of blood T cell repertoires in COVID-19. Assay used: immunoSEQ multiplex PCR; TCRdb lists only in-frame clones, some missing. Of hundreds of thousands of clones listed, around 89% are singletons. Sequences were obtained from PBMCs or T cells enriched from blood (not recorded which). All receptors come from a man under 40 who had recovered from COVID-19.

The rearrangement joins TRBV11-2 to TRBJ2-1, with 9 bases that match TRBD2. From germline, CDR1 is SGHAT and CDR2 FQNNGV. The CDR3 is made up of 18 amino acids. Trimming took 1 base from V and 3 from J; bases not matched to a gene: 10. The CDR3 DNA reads TGTGCCAGCAGCTTAGGAATTAGCGGGAGCTCTCACTACAATGAGCAGTTCTTC. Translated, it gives CASSLGISGSSHYNEQFF.

CDR3 loop: CASKTGENNQPQHF. Here the CDR3 DNA reads TGTGCCAGTAAGACAGGGGAAAACAATCAGCCCCAGCATTTT. The rearrangement links TRBV19 to TRBJ1-5; the match to TRBD1 covers 8 bases. The V gene end was trimmed by 7 bases and the J gene end by 3 bases; junction bases not matched to a gene: 5. Per germline, CDR1 LNHDA and CDR2 SQIVND (reference sequence). This CDR3 spans 14 amino acids.

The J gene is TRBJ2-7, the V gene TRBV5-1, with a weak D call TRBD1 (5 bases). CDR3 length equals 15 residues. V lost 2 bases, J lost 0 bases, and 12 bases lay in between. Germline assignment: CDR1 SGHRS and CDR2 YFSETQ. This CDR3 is CASSFGAGPSYEQYF. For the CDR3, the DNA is TGCGCCAGCAGCTTTGGGGCAGGGCCCTCCTACGAGCAGTACTTC. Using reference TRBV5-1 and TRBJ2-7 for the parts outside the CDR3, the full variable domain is KAGVTQTPRYLIKTRGQQVTLSCSPISGHRSVSWYQQTPGQGLQFLFEYFSETQRNKGNFPGRFSGRQFSNSRSEMNVSTLELGDSALYLCASSFGAGPSYEQYFGPGTRLTVT.

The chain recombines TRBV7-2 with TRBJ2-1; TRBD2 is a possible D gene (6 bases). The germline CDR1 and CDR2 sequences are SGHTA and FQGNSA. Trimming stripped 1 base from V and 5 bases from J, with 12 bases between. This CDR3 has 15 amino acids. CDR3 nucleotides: TGTGCCAGCAGCTTAGTTTTCGGGAGAGACAATGAGCAGTTCTTC. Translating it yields CASSLVFGRDNEQFF.

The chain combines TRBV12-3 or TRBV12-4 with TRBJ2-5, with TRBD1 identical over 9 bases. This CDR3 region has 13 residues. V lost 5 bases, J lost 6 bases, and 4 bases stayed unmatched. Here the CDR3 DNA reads TGTGCCAGCAGTAGGGGACAGGGAAAGACCCAGTACTTC. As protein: CASSRGQGKTQYF.

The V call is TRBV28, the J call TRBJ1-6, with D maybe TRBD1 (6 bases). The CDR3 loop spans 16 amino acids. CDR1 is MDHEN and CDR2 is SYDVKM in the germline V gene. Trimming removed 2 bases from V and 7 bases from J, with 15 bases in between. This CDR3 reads CASSLQTWTVNSPLHF. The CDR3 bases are TGTGCCAGCAGTTTACAAACTTGGACAGTAAATTCACCCCTCCACTTT.

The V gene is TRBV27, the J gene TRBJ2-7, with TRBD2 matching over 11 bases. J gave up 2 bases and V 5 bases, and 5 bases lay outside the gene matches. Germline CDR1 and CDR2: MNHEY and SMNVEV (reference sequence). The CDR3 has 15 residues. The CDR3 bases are TGTGCCAGCAGTGAAGAGACTAGCGGGGCCTACGAGCAGTACTTC. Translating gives CASSEETSGAYEQYF.

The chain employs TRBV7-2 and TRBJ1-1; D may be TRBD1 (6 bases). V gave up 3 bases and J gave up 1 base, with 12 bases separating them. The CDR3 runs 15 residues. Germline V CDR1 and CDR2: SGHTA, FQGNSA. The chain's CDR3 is CASSFDGQRNTEAFF. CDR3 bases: TGTGCCAGCAGCTTCGACGGACAGCGGAACACTGAAGCTTTCTTT.

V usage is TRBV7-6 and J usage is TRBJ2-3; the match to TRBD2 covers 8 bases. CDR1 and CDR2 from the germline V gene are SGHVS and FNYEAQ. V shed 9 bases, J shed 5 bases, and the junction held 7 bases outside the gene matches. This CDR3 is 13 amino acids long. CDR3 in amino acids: CASTAGEGDTQYF. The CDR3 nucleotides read TGTGCCAGTACAGCGGGGGAGGGAGATACGCAGTATTTT.